These 4 T cell receptor beta chains came from one sample sequenced in a study of regulatory T cells in long-lasting Graves disease. Time point reported: newly diagnosed GD, antithyroid drugs for less than 3 months. PBMCs were the source of the RNA used for TCR sequencing. Libraries of TCR beta came from iRepertoire HTBI primers plus Arm-PCR of CDR3 regions. TCRdb re-analysed the multiplex PCR reads in MiXCR, keeping a single row per CDR3 protein. The sample lists around 450,000 distinct CDR3 sequences, around 16% occurring once. These data also featured in a second study, about T cells in Graves' hyperthyroidism and ophthalmopathy.

The sequencing here drew on peripheral blood mononuclear cells (PBMCs), taken at new diagnosis, from a patient treated with antithyroid drugs. These receptor sequences come from a man aged 40-49 years with Graves disease.

The V call is TRBV4-2, the J call TRBJ1-3, with unresolved D. Germline-derived CDR1 and CDR2 are LGHNA and YNFKEQ. The CDR3 runs 15 residues. V lost 1 base and J 3 bases, leaving 10 bases between the germline ends. The CDR3 coding sequence is TGTGCCAGCAGCCAAGGGGAGGGATTTGGAAACACCATATATTTT. Translated: CASSQGEGFGNTIYF.

Ten or more counts support this clonotype. The V and J genes are TRBV20-1 and TRBJ2-7; 7 bases are shared with TRBD1. The CDR3 length is 13 residues. With 3 bases clipped from V and 3 bases from J, the junction kept 5 bases outside the gene matches. Germline CDR1 and CDR2: DFQATT and SNEGSKA (reference sequence). The CDR3 coding sequence is TGCAGTGCTAGTTCAGACAGGGACTACGAGCAGTACTTC. Translated: CSASSDRDYEQYF.

This clonotype was found a few times. V and J are TRBV20-1 and TRBJ2-7; a weak D match, TRBD2 (7 bases). This CDR3 is built from 13 residues. Trimming left V 3 bases short and J 4 bases short, with 13 bases between. Germline values: CDR1 DFQATT, CDR2 SNEGSKA (reference sequence). The CDR3 loop reads CSARRGLGYEQYF. CDR3 nucleotide sequence: TGCAGTGCTAGGCGGGGGCTCGGGTACGAGCAGTACTTC.

This clonotype occurred many times. This chain connects TRBV7-8 to TRBJ2-5; the match to TRBD2 covers 8 bases. V lost 3 bases, J lost 4 bases, and 7 bases stayed unmatched. The CDR3 covers 15 residues. Germline loops: CDR1 SGHVS, CDR2 FQNEAQ. CDR3: CASSFGGLALETQYF. For the CDR3, the DNA is TGTGCCAGCAGCTTTGGAGGACTAGCCCTAGAGACCCAGTACTTC.